This T cell receptor beta chain is drawn from a study of cytomegalovirus exposure and HLA in healthy donors. Trimming removed 3 bases from V and 0 bases from J, with 8 bases in between. Germline V lookup: CDR1 MNHNS, CDR2 SASEGT. The CDR3 consists of 15 residues. The PCR had 60 Vbeta and 13 Jbeta primers. Some clones are missing from TCRdb's copy, which holds only in-frame ones; the method was immunoSEQ multiplex PCR. The table has 90,000 to 100,000 clones, nearly 70% seen once. The TCR originated in a man between 50 and 59 years old in good health and CMV-seronegative. The specimen was PBMCs. The gene calls are TRBV6-1 and TRBJ1-4, with D possibly being TRBD1 (6 bases). The CDR3 spells CASSDWTATNEKLFF. For the CDR3, the DNA is TGTGCCAGCAGTGACTGGACAGCAACTAATGAAAAACTGTTTTTT.